Below, one T cell receptor (beta chain) is given with its context. Its antigen is as yet unknown. The junction departs from the called germline gene at one end, perhaps through a read error. The read finishes 3 residues shy of the CDR3 end, and the germline J gene is used to complete it. This sample stems from a study of Tregs in tolerant kidney transplant recipients. Study-level findings and limits: No direct test of biological reproducibility was done here. In tolerant patients, donor-specific Tregs outgrew total Tregs, suggesting antigen-driven expansion.

Clones were sequenced by immunoSEQ multiplex PCR, and TCRdb holds only the in-frame ones, with some missing. The sample has about 23,000 clones, and its top ten clones hold 3.5% to 5%. CDR3 length: 10 residues. Germline loops: CDR1 LGHNA, CDR2 YNFKEQ. Recipients received nonmyeloablative bone marrow transplants from related graft donors, with transient mixed chimerism. Unstimulated Tregs (CD4+CD25+CD127-) and CD4+CD25- non-Tregs were sorted from PBMCs. The specimen comprised CD4+ T cells from blood (PBMCs), sampled 6 months after the transplant. The rearrangement joins TRBV4-2 to TRBJ2-4; D gene uncertain. The TCR was taken from a human patient who received a combined kidney and bone marrow transplant. Some T cells may be transferred from the graft donor. The chain's CDR3 is CASSQVSQYF. Incomplete CDR3 DNA: TGCGCCAGCAGCCAAGTCTCT.